These 30 T cell receptor beta chains were sequenced from one sample in a study of molecular identifiers for immune sequencing clone quantification. Using its own MiXCR run on the PCR reads, TCRdb lists one record per CDR3 protein. This sample has 600,000 to 650,000 distinct CDR3 sequences; just under 20% occur once, and the top ten carry 0.85% to 0.9%. Sequenced: naive CD8+ T cells from blood, with Jurkat cell RNA spiked in. Subset meaning: FACS-sorted CD8+CD4-CCR7+CD45RA+ naive T cells. The receptors here all came from a human donor in good health. Some libraries in this study had Jurkat cell RNA spiked in.

This clonotype was recorded many times. This CDR3 is CASSYLPRTSGIRGRSGYEQYF. The CDR3 region has the DNA TGTGCCAGCAGCTACTTACCGCGGACTAGCGGGATCCGAGGGCGTTCGGGCTACGAGCAGTACTTC. The V call is TRBV28, the J call TRBJ2-7; 12 nucleotides line up with TRBD2. Germline-derived CDR1 and CDR2 are MDHEN and SYDVKM. CDR3 length equals 22 residues. V was clipped by 6 bases and J by 3 bases; unmatched bases: 27. Using reference TRBV28 and TRBJ2-7 for the parts outside the CDR3, the full variable domain is DVKVTQSSRYLVKRTGEKVFLECVQDMDHENMFWYRQDPGLGLRLIYFSYDVKMKEKGDIPEGYSVSREKKERFSLILESASTNQTSMYLCASSYLPRTSGIRGRSGYEQYFGPGTRLTVT.

This clonotype was detected a few times. The chain combines TRBV12-5 with TRBJ2-2; D might be TRBD2 (6 bases). V was clipped by 6 bases and J by 1 base, with 9 bases between them. The CDR3 is made up of 14 amino acids. Germline CDR1 LGHNT, CDR2 FRNRAP. The CDR3 DNA reads TGTGCTAGTGGCCGCGGGGAGAACACCGGGGAGCTGTTTTTT. Protein sequence: CASGRGENTGELFF.

This clonotype was seen many times. This sequence joins TRBV19 and TRBJ1-5; D is unclear. Germline V CDR1 and CDR2: LNHDA, SQIVND (reference sequence). V was trimmed by 6 bases and J by 0 bases, leaving 15 bases between them. The CDR3 runs 16 residues. As DNA, the CDR3 is TGTGCCAGTAGCTGGAGGTCGGGATATAGCAATCAGCCCCAGCATTTT. Its translation: CASSWRSGYSNQPQHF.

This clonotype was counted many times. This chain uses TRBV19 with TRBJ2-1; D remains unclear. The V gene's germline CDR1 is LNHDA and CDR2 SQIVND (reference sequence). This CDR3 region has 16 residues. V was clipped by 3 bases and J by 8 bases, with 20 bases between them. The CDR3 sequence: CASSIYGGYSVYEQFF. The CDR3 bases are TGTGCCAGTAGTATTTATGGCGGCTATAGTGTGTATGAGCAGTTCTTC.

The table lists this clonotype with many counts. This chain connects TRBV6-2 or TRBV6-3 to TRBJ2-3; 9 nucleotides line up with TRBD1. V lost 6 bases to trimming and J lost 4 bases; unmatched junction nucleotides: 11. CDR1 and CDR2 from the germline V gene are MNHEY and SVGEGT. CDR3 length: 16 amino acids. The CDR3 region is CASRDWRTGEADTQYF. CDR3 sequence (DNA): TGTGCCAGCAGAGATTGGCGGACAGGGGAAGCAGATACGCAGTATTTT.

This clonotype has more than one count but fewer than ten. The chain uses TRBV30 and TRBJ1-1; TRBD1 is a possible D gene (5 bases). Per germline, CDR1 GTSNPN and CDR2 SVGIG (reference sequence). V lost 0 bases and J 6 bases, leaving 20 bases between the germline ends. The CDR3 is 16 residues long. The CDR3 reads CAWSVVSIGGPPEAFF. The CDR3 DNA sequence: TGTGCCTGGAGTGTAGTAAGTATCGGGGGACCGCCTGAAGCTTTCTTT.

Regarding this clonotype: A clone one base away is much larger, so this may be a read error. V gene TRBV7-6 combines with J gene TRBJ1-5; D unclear. Germline V CDR1 and CDR2: SGHVS, FNYEAQ. The CDR3 runs to 12 residues. This chain's CDR3 is CASGLITGPQHF. Here the CDR3 DNA reads TGTGCCAGCGGCTTAATAACGGGGCCCCAGCATTTT.

This clonotype was counted many times. This chain links TRBV4-3 with TRBJ2-3; D is possibly TRBD1 (7 bases). The CDR3 length is 15 residues. V was cut by 4 bases and J by 3 bases, with 14 bases left in between. Germline CDR1 reads LGHNA; CDR2 reads YSLEER. CDR3 DNA sequence: TGCGCCAGCAGCCCCGCCAGGGGGGATACAGATACGCAGTATTTT. Protein: CASSPARGDTDTQYF.

The table lists this clonotype with a few counts. The chain has TRBV29-1 and TRBJ2-1; 9 bases match TRBD2. The V gene end was trimmed by 4 bases and the J gene end by 0 bases; junction bases not matched to a gene: 7. CDR3 size: 16 residues. The germline CDR1 and CDR2 sequences are SQVTM and ANQGSEA. CDR3 loop: CSVVLAGLSSYNEQFF. CDR3 nucleotide sequence: TGCAGCGTTGTTCTAGCGGGGTTAAGCTCCTACAATGAGCAGTTCTTC.

This clonotype has at least ten counts. V is TRBV29-1 and J is TRBJ2-1; D possibly corresponds to TRBD1 (7 bases). The CDR3 has 10 amino acids. Looked up from germline, CDR1 is SQVTM and CDR2 is ANQGSEA. Trimming stripped 8 bases from V and 9 bases from J, with 11 bases between. The CDR3: CSSQGGEQFF. CDR3 nucleotides: TGCAGCTCCCAGGGGGGTGAGCAGTTCTTC.

This clonotype has at least ten counts. The rearrangement joins TRBV12-5 to TRBJ2-4, with a weak D call TRBD1 (6 bases). Per germline, CDR1 LGHNT and CDR2 FRNRAP. There are 14 residues in the CDR3. V lost 2 bases, J lost 8 bases, and 13 bases lay in between. CDR3 amino acids: CASGLTGLTDIQYF. The CDR3 DNA sequence: TGTGCTAGTGGTTTGACAGGGCTTACGGACATTCAGTACTTC.

The gene calls are TRBV15 and TRBJ1-5; D is undetermined. The CDR3 consists of 17 residues. Germline V gene lookup returns CDR1 LNHNV and CDR2 YYDKDF (reference sequence). V lost 0 bases and J lost 5, with 17 bases in between. The CDR3 spells CATSRDTQIWRHQPQHF. The CDR3 DNA reads TGTGCCACCAGCAGAGATACCCAGATATGGAGACATCAGCCCCAGCATTTT.

The chain is built from TRBV19 and TRBJ2-3; 8 bases align to TRBD2. CDR1 and CDR2 from the germline V gene are LNHDA and SQIVND (reference sequence). The trim removed 4 bases at V and 2 bases at J, leaving 8 bases unmatched. CDR3 size: 16 residues. As DNA, the CDR3 is TGTGCCAGTAGTACCAGTGGTAGCGGGGTCACAGATACGCAGTATTTT. This codes for CASSTSGSGVTDTQYF.

There are many counts of this clonotype. The rearrangement uses TRBV19 and TRBJ1-5; no reliable D call. V lost 0 bases and J 0 bases, leaving 6 bases between the germline ends. In germline, CDR1 is LNHDA, CDR2 SQIVND (reference sequence). The CDR3 contains 15 residues. Here the CDR3 DNA reads TGTGCCAGTAGTATAGATCGAAATAGCAATCAGCCCCAGCATTTT. It translates to CASSIDRNSNQPQHF.

This clonotype was counted many times. The V and J genes are TRBV20-1 and TRBJ2-1, with D perhaps matching TRBD1 or TRBD2 (5 bases each). V lost 3 bases, J lost 3 bases, and 27 bases lay in between. Germline V lookup: CDR1 DFQATT, CDR2 SNEGSKA (reference sequence). CDR3 length: 19 amino acids. The CDR3 DNA sequence: TGCAGTGCTAGCCTCGTCGATGGGGGAGACCTCCCTCTCTACAATGAGCAGTTCTTC. Protein product: CSASLVDGGDLPLYNEQFF.

In its sample, this clonotype was seen once. Given a much more abundant clone one base away, this may be a read error. The chain is built from TRBV4-3 and TRBJ2-7; D gene unclear. Trimming took off 4 bases at V and 5 bases at J, with 12 bases between the two ends. CDR3 size: 13 residues. Germline V gene data show CDR1 as LGHNA and CDR2 as YSLEER. The chain's CDR3 is CASSLFRLNEQYF. The CDR3 DNA reads as TGCGCCAGCAGCCTGTTCCGTCTTAACGAGCAGTACTTC.

The chain employs TRBV30 and TRBJ1-2, with D maybe TRBD1 (6 bases). Trimming took off 1 base at V and 8 bases at J, with 20 bases between the two ends. Germline V gives CDR1 GTSNPN, CDR2 SVGIG (reference sequence). The CDR3 spans 15 residues. The CDR3 region has the DNA TGTGCCTGGAGTGACCGGACAGCCCAATTGGAGGGCTACACCTTC. This gives the protein CAWSDRTAQLEGYTF.

This clonotype has ten or more counts. This CDR3 is CASSILETGELFF. DNA for the CDR3: TGTGCCAGCAGCATACTTGAGACCGGGGAGCTGTTTTTT. The chain carries TRBV7-9 and TRBJ2-2; no clear D gene. V gave up 5 bases and J gave up 5 bases, with 9 bases separating them. Germline values: CDR1 SEHNR, CDR2 FQNEAQ (reference sequence). The CDR3 has 13 amino acids. Variable domain in full (rest from reference TRBV7-9 and TRBJ2-2): DTGVSQNPRHKITKRGQNVTFRCDPISEHNRLYWYRQTLGQGPEFLTYFQNEAQLEKSRLLSDRFSAERPKGSFSTLEIQRTEQGDSAMYLCASSILETGELFFGEGSRLTVL.

The table lists this clonotype with many counts. V and J are TRBV25-1 and TRBJ2-5, with D perhaps matching TRBD1 (7 bases). The CDR3 is made up of 16 amino acids. In germline, CDR1 is MGHDK, CDR2 SYGVNS. The germline V and J ends were trimmed by 2 bases and 0 bases, with 13 bases remaining between them. As DNA, the CDR3 is TGTGCCAGCAGTGAAGGAGGGGGCCCAAACCAAGAGACCCAGTACTTC. Encoded protein: CASSEGGGPNQETQYF. Looking up the rest from reference TRBV25-1 and TRBJ2-5 gives the full variable domain: EADIYQTPRYLVIGTGKKITLECSQTMGHDKMYWYQQDPGMELHLIHYSYGVNSTEKGDLSSESTVSRIRTEHFPLTLESARPSHTSQYLCASSEGGGPNQETQYFGPGTRLLVL.

V usage is TRBV27 and J usage is TRBJ2-1; 8 nucleotides align to TRBD2. The germline CDR1 and CDR2 sequences are MNHEY and SMNVEV (reference sequence). The length of the CDR3 is 14 residues. V shed 4 bases, J shed 8 bases, and the junction held 7 bases outside the gene matches. The CDR3 loop reads CASSSGLEVHEQFF. Here the CDR3 DNA reads TGTGCCAGCAGTTCGGGACTAGAGGTGCATGAGCAGTTCTTC.

This clonotype was counted many times. The gene calls are TRBV7-9 and TRBJ1-2; TRBD1 matches at 7 bases. The CDR3 extends over 14 amino acids. Germline V gives CDR1 SEHNR, CDR2 FQNEAQ (reference sequence). J was trimmed by 3 bases and V by 4 bases; bases with no gene match: 5. CDR3 coding DNA: TGTGCCAGCAGCTCAGGACAGGTAGACTATGGCTACACCTTC. Amino acids: CASSSGQVDYGYTF.

This clonotype appeared many times. The chain uses TRBV20-1 and TRBJ2-3; 7 positions agree with TRBD1. Trimming at V came to 6 bases and at J to 1 base, leaving 7 bases not matched to a gene. Per the germline V gene, CDR1 is DFQATT and CDR2 is SNEGSKA (reference sequence). The CDR3 length is 14 residues. CDR3 in amino acids: CSAPTGLGTDTQYF. Written as DNA, the CDR3 is TGCAGTGCCCCGACAGGGCTGGGCACAGATACGCAGTATTTT.

This clonotype was observed many times. V and J are TRBV20-1 and TRBJ2-5; the match to TRBD2 covers 12 bases. CDR3 length: 17 residues. With 0 bases clipped from V and 0 bases from J, the junction kept 5 bases outside the gene matches. CDR1 is DFQATT, CDR2 SNEGSKA, per germline (reference sequence). The CDR3 coding sequence is TGCAGTGCTAGAGATTTAGGACTAGCGGGGAACCAAGAGACCCAGTACTTC. Encoded protein: CSARDLGLAGNQETQYF.

This clonotype was observed a handful of times. The chain recombines TRBV6-2 or TRBV6-3 with TRBJ1-1; D may be TRBD1 (5 bases). CDR3 length equals 16 residues. V was trimmed by 4 bases and J by 0 bases, leaving 15 bases between them. Germline V lookup: CDR1 MNHEY, CDR2 SVGEGT. The CDR3 protein is CASSSVVGEMNTEAFF. The DNA of the CDR3 is TGTGCCAGCAGTTCCGTTGTGGGGGAGATGAACACTGAAGCTTTCTTT.

This clonotype was counted ten times or more. The J gene is TRBJ2-3, the V gene TRBV10-2; 11 nucleotides line up with TRBD2. Germline V lookup: CDR1 WSHSY, CDR2 SAAADI. This CDR3 has 15 amino acids. V was clipped by 10 bases and J by 4 bases; unmatched bases: 10. The CDR3 is CATKLAGASADTQYF. The CDR3 region has the DNA TGCGCCACAAAACTAGCGGGGGCATCCGCAGATACGCAGTATTTT.

This clonotype was counted only a few times. Relative to the germline gene, one junction end is altered; a read error may explain this. J is TRBJ1-5 and V is TRBV4-3; 11 nucleotides line up with TRBD1. CDR1 and CDR2 from the germline V gene are LGHNA and YSLEER. The CDR3 totals 16 residues. CDR3 sequence reads: CASSQGQGVGNQPRHF. The DNA of the CDR3 is TGCGCCAGCAGCCAGGGACAGGGGGTAGGAAATCAGCCCCGGCATTTT.

In its sample, this clonotype was seen many times. This chain connects TRBV7-9 to TRBJ2-1, with 7 nucleotides matching TRBD1. The CDR3 has 14 amino acids. Germline lookup yields CDR1 SEHNR and CDR2 FQNEAQ (reference sequence). After removal of 0 bases from V and 9 bases from J, the junction contained 5 bases not matched to a gene. The CDR3 nucleotides read TGTGCCAGCAGCTTAGCGCTATCAGGGGGTGAGCAGTTCTTC. This codes for CASSLALSGGEQFF.

This clonotype was seen only once. A read error is possible here, since a much larger clone lies one base away. The V and J genes are TRBV27 and TRBJ2-3, with D unresolved. Trimming took off 4 bases at V and 5 bases at J, with 10 bases between the two ends. This CDR3 has 13 amino acids. Germline-derived CDR1 and CDR2 are MNHEY and SMNVEV (reference sequence). CDR3 nucleotides: TGTGCCAGCAGTTCTCTCGAATTAGATACGCAGTATTTT. Translated: CASSSLELDTQYF.

The sample holds a few counts of this clonotype. As DNA, the CDR3 is TGTGCCACCAGCAGTTCTGCGGGAGGTTACACAGATACGCAGTATTTT. Translated: CATSSSAGGYTDTQYF. The chain recombines TRBV15 with TRBJ2-3; 8 nucleotides agree with TRBD2. The CDR3 runs to 16 residues. Trimming at V came to 3 bases and at J to 2 bases, leaving 7 bases not matched to a gene. The germline V gene has CDR1 LNHNV and CDR2 YYDKDF (reference sequence).

This clonotype was detected ten times or more. The chain recombines TRBV24-1 with TRBJ2-3, with 7 bases identical to TRBD1. The CDR3 loop spans 18 amino acids. V was clipped by 3 bases and J by 6 bases; unmatched bases: 17. Germline assignment: CDR1 KGHDR and CDR2 SFDVKD. The CDR3 loop reads CATSDPTSSRGRWDTQYF. CDR3 DNA: TGTGCCACCAGTGATCCGACCTCATCTAGGGGGCGATGGGATACGCAGTATTTT.